Following are 25 T cell receptor beta chains from one sample sequenced in a study of blood T cell repertoires in COVID-19. Measured with immunoSEQ multiplex PCR; TCRdb has only the in-frame clones, and not every one. The repertoire holds more than 70,000 clones, with less than 85% as singletons. The sequencing sample was made of peripheral blood. These receptors were obtained from a woman in her 70s with acute or convalescent COVID-19.

The V and J genes are TRBV4-1 and TRBJ2-3, with 10 bases aligning to TRBD1. Germline V CDR1 and CDR2: MGHRA, YSYEKL. This CDR3 region has 17 residues. Trimming removed 0 bases from V and 3 bases from J; junction bases left unmatched: 6. The CDR3 bases are TGCGCCAGCAGCCAAGACCGACAGGGGGCGCAAACAGATACGCAGTATTTT. Protein sequence: CASSQDRQGAQTDTQYF.

The V gene is TRBV5-4, the J gene TRBJ1-2; D is ambiguous. CDR3 length: 14 residues. Trimming stripped 3 bases from V and 0 bases from J, with 9 bases between. Germline loops: CDR1 SGHNT, CDR2 YYREEE (reference sequence). The CDR3 region is CASSYSVANYGYTF. The CDR3 DNA is TGTGCCAGCAGCTACTCCGTAGCTAACTATGGCTACACCTTC. Using reference TRBV5-4 and TRBJ1-2 for the parts outside the CDR3, the full variable domain is ETGVTQSPTHLIKTRGQQVTLRCSSQSGHNTVSWYQQALGQGPQFIFQYYREEENGRGNFPPRFSGLQFPNYSSELNVNALELDDSALYLCASSYSVANYGYTFGSGTRLTVV.

This clone was observed once. This chain links TRBV5-1 with TRBJ1-1, with TRBD1 as a possible D gene (5 bases). Germline V gives CDR1 SGHRS, CDR2 YFSETQ. There are 14 residues in the CDR3. The V end lost 3 bases, the J end lost 0 bases, and 9 bases lay between the germline ends. CDR3 amino acids: CASSSDTMNTEAFF. The CDR3 coding sequence is TGCGCCAGCAGCTCGGACACGATGAACACTGAAGCTTTCTTT.

CDR3 sequence reads: CASGTDRAYEQYF. The DNA of the CDR3 is TGTGCTAGTGGTACGGACAGGGCCTACGAGCAGTACTTC. The chain is built from TRBV12-5 and TRBJ2-7; 8 bases are a match to TRBD1. From germline, CDR1 is LGHNT and CDR2 FRNRAP. The J segment lost 2 bases and the V segment lost 5 bases, leaving 2 bases of the junction unmatched. CDR3 size: 13 residues.

The V gene is TRBV5-5, the J gene TRBJ1-2, with D uncertain. The CDR3 runs to 13 residues. V lost 0 bases and J 8 bases, leaving 11 bases between the germline ends. Germline V gene lookup returns CDR1 SGHKS and CDR2 YYEKEE (reference sequence). Here the CDR3 DNA reads TGTGCCAGCAGCTTGGCCTCGGGAGGGGGCTACACCTTC. Residues: CASSLASGGGYTF.

The chain employs TRBV4-1 and TRBJ1-1, with D possibly being TRBD1 (5 bases). Germline V lookup: CDR1 MGHRA, CDR2 YSYEKL. CDR3 length: 15 residues. V was shortened by 1 base and J by 0 bases, with 9 bases between the two germline ends. The CDR3 DNA reads TGCGCCAGCAGCCAAGTGACGGGGGTGAACACTGAAGCTTTCTTT. This encodes CASSQVTGVNTEAFF.

The chain carries TRBV28 and TRBJ2-7, with TRBD2 matching over 9 bases. V was clipped by 8 bases and J by 5 bases; unmatched bases: 19. Per germline, CDR1 MDHEN and CDR2 SYDVKM. The CDR3 length is 17 residues. In nucleotides, the CDR3 is TGTGCCAGCGGAGTTCCCGGGCGGGCTAGCGGGGTTAACGAGCAGTACTTC. Translated: CASGVPGRASGVNEQYF.

This chain connects TRBV5-1 to TRBJ1-6, with 8 bases that match TRBD1. The junction had 21 bases not matched to a gene; V was cut back by 4 bases and J by 15 bases. The CDR3 covers 17 residues. Germline V gene lookup returns CDR1 SGHRS and CDR2 YFSETQ. The CDR3 DNA reads as TGCGCCAGCAGCGCAGGGACAGGCAACGCGGGTGGGCATGGCCTCCACTTT. The encoded protein is CASSAGTGNAGGHGLHF.

This clone was observed a few times. This chain joins TRBV6-5 and TRBJ1-1, with D perhaps TRBD1 (5 bases). Per the germline V gene, CDR1 is MNHEY and CDR2 is SVGAGI. Trimming shortened V by 10 bases and J by 10 bases, and 19 bases separated the two germline ends. This CDR3 comprises 12 residues. This chain's CDR3 is CATTTGGRGAFF. DNA for the CDR3: TGTGCCACCACTACGGGGGGTAGGGGAGCTTTCTTT.

This chain links TRBV19 with TRBJ1-5; TRBD1 aligns across 8 bases. The CDR3 covers 14 residues. The germline CDR1 and CDR2 sequences are LNHDA and SQIVND (reference sequence). With V trimmed by 3 bases and J by 9 bases, 7 bases remained unmatched. CDR3 sequence: CASSIGTGPGPQHF. The CDR3 nucleotides are TGTGCCAGTAGTATCGGGACAGGTCCTGGGCCCCAGCATTTT.

The gene calls are TRBV23-1 and TRBJ1-5; D uncertain. TRBV23-1 is assigned to the ORF class and has an uncertain function. Trimming took 1 base from V and 4 from J, leaving 8 bases between them. CDR3 length equals 14 residues. Here the CDR3 DNA reads TGCGCCAGCAGTCAATGGGCCGGAAATCAGCCCCAGCATTTT. Its translation: CASSQWAGNQPQHF.

The chain uses TRBV6-5 and TRBJ1-4, with D possibly TRBD1 on 6 matching bases. Germline lookup yields CDR1 MNHEY and CDR2 SVGAGI. CDR3 size: 14 residues. The ends were cut back, 8 bases at V and 8 bases at J, with 18 bases in the middle. In nucleotides, the CDR3 is TGTGCCAGCCGGGGGGGAGGCCAGGGGGAAAAACTGTTTTTT. Translated, it gives CASRGGGQGEKLFF.

In its sample, this clone was seen a few times. The chain carries TRBV28 and TRBJ1-5, with a weak D call TRBD1 (6 bases). V lost 2 bases to trimming and J lost 6 bases, with 20 bases between them. The germline gives CDR1 MDHEN, CDR2 SYDVKM. The CDR3 is 17 amino acids. The CDR3 protein is CASSLSGGSLWSQPQHF. The CDR3 bases are TGTGCCAGCAGTTTAAGTGGGGGCTCCCTTTGGAGTCAGCCCCAGCATTTT.

The rearrangement joins TRBV4-1 to TRBJ2-3; D remains unclear. Trimming removed 1 base from V and 0 bases from J, with 11 bases in between. Germline CDR1 MGHRA, CDR2 YSYEKL. The CDR3 totals 16 residues. The CDR3 loop is CASSQGSRPSTDTQYF. Written as DNA, the CDR3 is TGCGCCAGCAGCCAAGGCTCCAGGCCTAGCACAGATACGCAGTATTTT.

The V call is TRBV19, the J call TRBJ1-4; no clear D. The germline V gene encodes CDR1 LNHDA and CDR2 SQIVND (reference sequence). The CDR3 is 16 residues long. Trimming stripped 5 bases from V and 0 bases from J, with 13 bases between. CDR3: CASSRERLATNEKLFF. Written as DNA, the CDR3 is TGTGCCAGTAGTCGAGAGCGACTAGCAACTAATGAAAAACTGTTTTTT. The full variable domain, in which reference TRBV19 and TRBJ1-4 provide the parts outside the CDR3, is DGGITQSPKYLFRKEGQNVTLSCEQNLNHDAMYWYRQDPGQGLRLIYYSQIVNDFQKGDIAEGYSVSREKKESFPLTVTSAQKNPTAFYLCASSRERLATNEKLFFGSGTQLSVL.

The V gene is TRBV7-9, the J gene TRBJ2-3; TRBD1 is a possible D gene (6 bases). CDR1 SEHNR and CDR2 FQNEAQ come from the germline V gene (reference sequence). Trimming took off 5 bases at V and 1 base at J, with 7 bases between the two ends. The CDR3 consists of 13 residues. CDR3 DNA sequence: TGTGCCAGCAGCCGGACAGGCACAGATACGCAGTATTTT. This codes for CASSRTGTDTQYF.

V gene TRBV11-2 combines with J gene TRBJ2-1; TRBD2 aligns across 11 bases. The CDR3 is 16 residues long. Germline trimming cut 3 bases from V and 4 bases from J; bases unmatched to any gene: 5. The germline V gene encodes CDR1 SGHAT and CDR2 FQNNGV. The CDR3 reads CASSLRLAGIYNEQFF. CDR3 DNA sequence: TGTGCCAGCAGCTTGAGACTAGCGGGGATTTACAATGAGCAGTTCTTC.

This chain joins TRBV5-6 and TRBJ2-7, with 7 nucleotides matching TRBD1. The germline V gene has CDR1 SGHDT and CDR2 YYEEEE. V gave up 0 bases and J gave up 5 bases; unmatched junction bases: 11. The length of the CDR3 is 16 residues. The CDR3 reads CASSLVVRQGENEQYF. The CDR3 region has the DNA TGTGCCAGCAGCTTGGTCGTACGGCAGGGGGAGAACGAGCAGTACTTC.

This sequence joins TRBV5-1 and TRBJ1-5, with a tentative D call TRBD1 (5 bases). CDR1 and CDR2 (germline): SGHRS, YFSETQ. The ends were cut back, 0 bases at V and 5 bases at J, with 9 bases in the middle. This CDR3 is built from 14 residues. The CDR3 loop is CASSLVGGDQPQHF. Here the CDR3 DNA reads TGCGCCAGCAGCTTGGTCGGGGGGGATCAGCCCCAGCATTTT.

This clone appeared a single time. V usage is TRBV7-3 and J usage is TRBJ2-3, with no clear D. Germline values: CDR1 SGHTA, CDR2 FQGTGA. V lost 0 bases and J 0 bases, leaving 4 bases between the germline ends. This CDR3 has 14 residues. The CDR3 coding sequence is TGTGCCAGCAGCTTAACAGCTAGCACAGATACGCAGTATTTT. Translated: CASSLTASTDTQYF.

The CDR3 DNA follows: TGTGCCAGCAGCTTGGACCCGGGCGGGCATGGCTACACCTTC. Its protein product is CASSLDPGGHGYTF. This chain connects TRBV5-4 to TRBJ1-2; D unclear. V lost 0 bases and J 6 bases, leaving 12 bases between the germline ends. Germline values: CDR1 SGHNT, CDR2 YYREEE (reference sequence). This CDR3 has 14 residues.

The chain combines TRBV6-2 or TRBV6-3 with TRBJ2-7, with D perhaps TRBD2 (5 bases). V dropped 5 bases and J dropped 2 bases, with 13 bases sitting between them. The CDR3 sequence is 14 residues long. CDR1 and CDR2 from the germline V gene are MNHEY and SVGEGT. Written as DNA, the CDR3 is TGTGCCAGCAGTACCCCCGCCGGGACCTACGAGCAGTACTTC. Protein product: CASSTPAGTYEQYF.

This chain connects TRBV19 to TRBJ2-7, with 7 nucleotides matching TRBD2. Germline CDR1 reads LNHDA; CDR2 reads SQIVND (reference sequence). The CDR3 has 15 amino acids. The trim removed 4 bases at V and 1 base at J, leaving 7 bases unmatched. The CDR3 DNA follows: TGTGCCAGTAGTAGTTCGGCGGGGGAGTCCTACGAGCAGTACTTC. It is translated as CASSSSAGESYEQYF. Looking up the rest from reference TRBV19 and TRBJ2-7 gives the full variable domain: DGGITQSPKYLFRKEGQNVTLSCEQNLNHDAMYWYRQDPGQGLRLIYYSQIVNDFQKGDIAEGYSVSREKKESFPLTVTSAQKNPTAFYLCASSSSAGESYEQYFGPGTRLTVT.

The gene calls are TRBV6-5 and TRBJ2-7; D unclear. The germline CDR1 and CDR2 sequences are MNHEY and SVGAGI. Trimming removed 10 bases from V and 2 bases from J, with 18 bases in between. CDR3 length equals 14 residues. The CDR3 sequence is CATRAVTHPYEQYF. Here the CDR3 DNA reads TGTGCCACCCGCGCCGTGACACACCCCTACGAGCAGTACTTC.

V and J are TRBV6-5 and TRBJ2-7, with 8 bases lining up with TRBD1. This CDR3 spans 13 amino acids. The V segment lost 6 bases and the J segment 3 bases; nucleotides outside the gene matches: 4. In germline, CDR1 is MNHEY, CDR2 SVGAGI. This CDR3 is CASSPTGVYEQYF. CDR3 nucleotide sequence: TGTGCCAGCAGCCCGACAGGGGTCTACGAGCAGTACTTC.